The clone carrying this T cell receptor beta chain appeared a single time. This table comes from immunoSEQ multiplex PCR, and its TCRdb copy is limited to in-frame clones, with some not included. Of some 150,000 clones in the sample, about 85% were seen once. Trimming took off 4 bases at V and 12 bases at J, with 15 bases between the two ends. The V gene's germline CDR1 is SQVTM and CDR2 ANQGSEA. The CDR3 has 11 residues. The sample originates from a study of blood T cell repertoires in COVID-19. About the study: PBMCs, B-cell-depleted T cells, or T cells were the source of the cDNA or gDNA that made up the material.

This chain joins TRBV29-1 and TRBJ1-2, with no clear D. The sample comprised peripheral blood. This clonotype was sampled from a man aged 40-49 years with acute or convalescent COVID-19. The CDR3 nucleotides read TGCAGCGTTGGACAATACGGTCGCCACACCTTC. Translation gives CSVGQYGRHTF.